What follows are 3 T cell receptor beta chains derived from one specimen sequenced in a study of blood T cell repertoires in COVID-19. Assay used: immunoSEQ multiplex PCR; TCRdb lists only in-frame clones, some missing. The sample has about 55,000 clones; approximately 89% are singletons. Input material: peripheral blood. The source is a human donor in a cohort sampled during active COVID-19.

The genes are TRBV27 and TRBJ2-1; D is unresolved. V lost 3 bases and J 9 bases, leaving 15 bases between the germline ends. Germline loops: CDR1 MNHEY, CDR2 SMNVEV (reference sequence). This CDR3 comprises 14 residues. The CDR3 region is CASSFHPTVGEQFF. CDR3 nucleotides: TGTGCCAGCAGTTTCCATCCCACTGTCGGTGAGCAGTTCTTC.

This sequence joins TRBV3-1 (or the pseudogene TRBV3-2) and TRBJ1-5, with unresolved D. The CDR3 is 13 amino acids. The germline V gene encodes CDR1 LGHDT and CDR2 YNNKEL (reference sequence). V dropped 3 bases and J dropped 0 bases, with 3 bases sitting between them. The CDR3 loop is CASSQYSNQPQHF. The CDR3 DNA follows: TGTGCCAGCAGCCAGTATAGCAATCAGCCCCAGCATTTT.

Of note for this clone: The sample contains more than one DNA sequence encoding this CDR3. The chain carries TRBV11-3 and TRBJ2-1; 8 nucleotides agree with TRBD1. Germline CDR1 is SGHNT and CDR2 is YENEEA. The CDR3 length is 13 residues. The V and J ends lost 1 base and 7 bases, in that order; junction bases with no gene match: 0. The CDR3 loop is CASSLGTGNEQFF. The CDR3, as DNA: TGTGCCAGCAGCTTAGGGACAGGGAATGAGCAGTTCTTC.